This record concerns one T cell receptor (beta chain) sequence. The time point is: baseline, week 1 (first vaccination visit). Sample treatment: pre-vaccination baseline after standard-of-care therapy. These data originate in a study of a mutant IDH1 vaccine in newly diagnosed glioma. As for the study in general: Previous treatment comprised radiotherapy, temozolomide, or both, mostly both.

Using immunoSEQ multiplex PCR, the repertoire was profiled, and TCRdb retains in-frame clones only, with some absent. The sample lists tens of thousands of clones, approximately 85% occurring once. The V gene's germline CDR1 is MDHEN and CDR2 SYDVKM. The ends were cut back, 5 bases at V and 0 bases at J, with 17 bases in the middle. CDR3 length: 16 residues. Sequencing used PBMCs, obtained from a glioma patient treated with radiotherapy, temozolomide or both. The receptor was isolated from a man aged 50 or older with glioma. The chain employs TRBV28 and TRBJ2-7; D unresolved. The CDR3 bases are TGTGCCAGCAGTCACGACTTGGACGGCTTCTCCTACGAGCAGTACTTC. It yields the protein CASSHDLDGFSYEQYF.